This T cell receptor (beta chain) is drawn from a study of T cells in Graves' hyperthyroidism and ophthalmopathy. Authors of the study amplified TCR beta CDR3 regions from RNA transcripts. HTBI primers drove first-round RT-PCR of the TCR CDR3. TCRdb re-derived calls from the multiplex PCR reads in MiXCR, one entry per CDR3 protein. In the table there are approximately 870,000 distinct CDR3 sequences, 38% of which are singletons. This clonotype was counted a few times. Its antigen is unknown. CDR3 length: 11 amino acids. Per germline, CDR1 DFQATT and CDR2 SNEGSKA (reference sequence). Trimming cost V 3 bases and J 1 base, with 3 bases left between them. Stable hyperthyroidism: no ophthalmopathy progression over 18 months of follow-up. Any patient presenting with uncontrolled infection, other autoimmune disease, pregnancy or lactation was left out. Based on clinical symptoms, serum thyroxine and TRAb, thyroid ultrasound and orbital computed tomography, diagnoses were reached.

Study-wide points: A model of 13 V-J features distinguished ophthalmopathy from stable hyperthyroidism.

This receptor was obtained from a man aged 18 to 29 with Graves' hyperthyroidism. The sequenced sample consisted of blood. The chain carries TRBV20-1 and TRBJ1-1; unclear D gene. CDR3 coding DNA: TGCAGTGCTAGCTGGAACACTGAAGCTTTCTTT. Its protein product is CSASWNTEAFF.